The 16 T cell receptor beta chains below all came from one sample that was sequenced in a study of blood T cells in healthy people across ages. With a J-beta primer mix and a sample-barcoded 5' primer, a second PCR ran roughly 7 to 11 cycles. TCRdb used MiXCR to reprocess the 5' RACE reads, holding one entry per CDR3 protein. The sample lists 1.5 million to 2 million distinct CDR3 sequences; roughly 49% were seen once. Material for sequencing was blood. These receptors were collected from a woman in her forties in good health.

The CDR3 DNA is TGTGCCAGCATCAAACCCGGGACAAATTCGATTGAGCAGTTCTTC. Translating it yields CASIKPGTNSIEQFF. This chain uses TRBV6-5 with TRBJ2-1, with D possibly being TRBD1 (6 bases). Trimming pared 7 bases from V and 9 bases from J, leaving 22 bases between. CDR1 MNHEY and CDR2 SVGAGI come from the germline V gene. The CDR3 loop spans 15 amino acids.

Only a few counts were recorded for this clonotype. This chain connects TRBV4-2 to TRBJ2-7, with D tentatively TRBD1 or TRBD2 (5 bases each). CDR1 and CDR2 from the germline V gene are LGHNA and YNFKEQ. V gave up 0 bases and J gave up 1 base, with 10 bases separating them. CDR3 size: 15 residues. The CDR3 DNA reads TGTGCCAGCAGCCAAGAGGGACGTCGGTCCTACGAGCAGTACTTC. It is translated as CASSQEGRRSYEQYF.

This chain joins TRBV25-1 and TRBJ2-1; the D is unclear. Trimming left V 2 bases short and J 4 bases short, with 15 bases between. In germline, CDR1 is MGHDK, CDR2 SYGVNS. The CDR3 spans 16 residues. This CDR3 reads CASSEPHSHLYNEQFF. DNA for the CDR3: TGTGCCAGCAGTGAACCCCATTCCCACCTTTACAATGAGCAGTTCTTC.

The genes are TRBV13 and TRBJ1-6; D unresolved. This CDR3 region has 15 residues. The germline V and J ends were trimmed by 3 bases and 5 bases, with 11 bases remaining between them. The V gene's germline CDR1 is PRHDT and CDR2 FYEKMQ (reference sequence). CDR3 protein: CASSFRGLNNSPLHF. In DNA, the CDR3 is TGTGCCAGCAGCTTTCGAGGGCTGAATAATTCACCCCTCCACTTT.

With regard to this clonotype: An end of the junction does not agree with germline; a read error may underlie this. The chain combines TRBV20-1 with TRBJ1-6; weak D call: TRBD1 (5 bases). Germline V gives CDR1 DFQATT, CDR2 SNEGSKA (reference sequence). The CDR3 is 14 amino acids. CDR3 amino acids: CSAISPRDSSPPHF. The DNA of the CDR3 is TGCAGTGCTATTAGCCCCAGGGATAGCTCACCCCCCCACTTT.

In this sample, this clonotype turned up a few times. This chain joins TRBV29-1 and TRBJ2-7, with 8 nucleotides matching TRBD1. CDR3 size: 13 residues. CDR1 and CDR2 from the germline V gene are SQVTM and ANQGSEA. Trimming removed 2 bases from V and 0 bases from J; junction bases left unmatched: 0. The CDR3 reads CSVEQGASYEQYF. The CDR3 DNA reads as TGCAGCGTTGAACAGGGGGCCTCCTACGAGCAGTACTTC.

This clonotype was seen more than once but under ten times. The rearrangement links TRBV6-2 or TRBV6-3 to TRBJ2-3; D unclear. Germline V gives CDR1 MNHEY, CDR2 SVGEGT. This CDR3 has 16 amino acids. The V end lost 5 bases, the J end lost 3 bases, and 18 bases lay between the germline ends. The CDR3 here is CASSTALRDPTDTQYF. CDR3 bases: TGTGCCAGCAGTACCGCCCTACGAGACCCGACAGATACGCAGTATTTT.

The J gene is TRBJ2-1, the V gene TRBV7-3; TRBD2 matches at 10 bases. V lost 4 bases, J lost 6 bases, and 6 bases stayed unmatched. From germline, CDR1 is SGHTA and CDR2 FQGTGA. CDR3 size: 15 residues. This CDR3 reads CASSSRTSGRNEQFF. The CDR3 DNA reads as TGTGCCAGCAGCTCCCGGACTAGCGGTCGCAATGAGCAGTTCTTC.

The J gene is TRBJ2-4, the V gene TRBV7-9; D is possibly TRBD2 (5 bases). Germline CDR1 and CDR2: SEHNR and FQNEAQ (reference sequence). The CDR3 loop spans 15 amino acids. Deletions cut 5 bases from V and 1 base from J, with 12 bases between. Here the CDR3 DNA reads TGTGCCAGCAGCCCCTCGGGGTCGGCCAAAAACATTCAGTACTTC. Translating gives CASSPSGSAKNIQYF.

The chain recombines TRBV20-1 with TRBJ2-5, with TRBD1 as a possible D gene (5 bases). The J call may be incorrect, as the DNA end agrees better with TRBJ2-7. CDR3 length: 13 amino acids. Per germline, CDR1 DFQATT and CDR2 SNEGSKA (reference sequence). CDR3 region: CSAPISGSDEQYF. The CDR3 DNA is TGCAGTGCCCCTATCTCAGGGTCCGACGAGCAGTACTTC.

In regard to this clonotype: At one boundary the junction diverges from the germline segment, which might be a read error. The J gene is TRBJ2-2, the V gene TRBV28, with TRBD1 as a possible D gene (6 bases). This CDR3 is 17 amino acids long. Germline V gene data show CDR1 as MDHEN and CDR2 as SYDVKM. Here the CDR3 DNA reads TGTGCCAGCAGTCTATGGGTTGGGACACCAAACACCGGGGAGCTGTTTTTT. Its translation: CASSLWVGTPNTGELFF.

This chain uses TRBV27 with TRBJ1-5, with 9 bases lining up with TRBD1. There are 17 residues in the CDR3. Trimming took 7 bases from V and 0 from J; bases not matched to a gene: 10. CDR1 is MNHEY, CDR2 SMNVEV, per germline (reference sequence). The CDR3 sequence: CASKAARTGDSNQPQHF. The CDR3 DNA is TGTGCCAGCAAGGCCGCTAGGACAGGGGATAGCAATCAGCCCCAGCATTTT.

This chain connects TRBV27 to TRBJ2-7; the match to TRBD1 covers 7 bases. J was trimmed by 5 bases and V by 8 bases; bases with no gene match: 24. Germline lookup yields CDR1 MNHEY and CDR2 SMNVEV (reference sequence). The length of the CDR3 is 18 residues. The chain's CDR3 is CASGSVGGRQGGNDEQYF. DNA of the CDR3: TGTGCCAGCGGATCCGTCGGTGGAAGACAGGGTGGGAACGACGAGCAGTACTTC.

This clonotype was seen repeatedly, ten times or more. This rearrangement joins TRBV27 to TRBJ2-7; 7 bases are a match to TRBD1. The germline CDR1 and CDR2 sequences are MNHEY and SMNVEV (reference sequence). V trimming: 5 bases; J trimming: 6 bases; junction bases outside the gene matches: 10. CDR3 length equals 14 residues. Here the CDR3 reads CASSPDTGAGEQYF. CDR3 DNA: TGTGCCAGCAGTCCGGACACAGGGGCAGGCGAGCAGTACTTC.

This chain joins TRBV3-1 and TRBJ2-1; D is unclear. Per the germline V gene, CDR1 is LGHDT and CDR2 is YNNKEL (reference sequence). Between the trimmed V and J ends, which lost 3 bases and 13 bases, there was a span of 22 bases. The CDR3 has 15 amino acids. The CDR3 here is CASSHHAVVRETQFF. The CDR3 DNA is TGTGCCAGCAGCCACCATGCAGTCGTTCGCGAGACCCAGTTCTTC.

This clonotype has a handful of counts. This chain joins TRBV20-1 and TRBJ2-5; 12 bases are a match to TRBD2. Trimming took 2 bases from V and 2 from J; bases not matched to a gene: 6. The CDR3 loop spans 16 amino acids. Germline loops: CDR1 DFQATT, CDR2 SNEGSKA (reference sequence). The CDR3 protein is CSARSRTSGVQETQYF. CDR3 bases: TGCAGTGCTAGATCCCGGACTAGCGGGGTACAAGAGACCCAGTACTTC.